This T cell receptor (beta chain) was sequenced during a study of blood T cells in healthy people across ages. The CDR3 is made up of 12 amino acids. The V gene lost 3 bases and the J gene lost 2 bases, with 8 bases spanning the gap. Germline-derived CDR1 and CDR2 are DFQATT and SNEGSKA (reference sequence). Through a sample-barcoded 5' primer and a J-beta primer mix, a second PCR was run for roughly 7 to 11 cycles. TCRdb passed the 5' RACE reads through MiXCR, listing each CDR3 protein once. The table has 650,000 to 800,000 distinct CDR3 sequences, approximately 48% seen once. General observations from the study: Age advanced and TCR beta diversity per million T cells fell, roughly linearly. Unsorted PBMCs prevented conclusive naive versus antigen-experienced comparison.

This clonotype was found a few times. As yet, its antigen is unknown. This rearrangement joins TRBV20-1 to TRBJ2-7; D may be TRBD2 (5 bases). Sequenced: blood. This clonotype was obtained from a man aged 55 to 70 in good health. The DNA for the CDR3 is TGCAGTGCTAGGGACGGGACCTACGAGCAGTACTTC. Amino acid sequence: CSARDGTYEQYF.